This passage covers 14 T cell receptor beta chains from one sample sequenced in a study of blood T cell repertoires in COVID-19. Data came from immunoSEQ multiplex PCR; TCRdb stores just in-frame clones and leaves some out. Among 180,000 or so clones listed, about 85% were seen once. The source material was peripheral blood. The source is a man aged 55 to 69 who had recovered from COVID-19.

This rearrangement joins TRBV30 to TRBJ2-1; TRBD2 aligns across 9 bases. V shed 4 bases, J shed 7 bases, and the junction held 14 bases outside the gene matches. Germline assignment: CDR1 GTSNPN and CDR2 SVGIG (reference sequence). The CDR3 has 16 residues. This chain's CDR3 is CAWNVAGEPGRNEQFF. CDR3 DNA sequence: TGTGCCTGGAACGTAGCGGGGGAGCCTGGACGTAATGAGCAGTTCTTC. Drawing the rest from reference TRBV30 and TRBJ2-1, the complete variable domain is SQTIHQWPATLVQPVGSPLSLECTVEGTSNPNLYWYRQAAGRGLQLLFYSVGIGQISSEVPQNLSASRPQDRQFILSSKKLLLSDSGFYLCAWNVAGEPGRNEQFFGPGTRLTVL.

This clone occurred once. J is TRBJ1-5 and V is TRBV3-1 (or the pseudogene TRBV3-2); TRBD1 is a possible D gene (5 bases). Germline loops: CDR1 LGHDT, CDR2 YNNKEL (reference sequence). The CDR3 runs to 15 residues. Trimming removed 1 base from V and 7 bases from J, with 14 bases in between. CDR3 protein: CASSQGQTETQPQHF. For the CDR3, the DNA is TGTGCCAGCAGCCAAGGGCAGACAGAGACACAGCCCCAGCATTTT.

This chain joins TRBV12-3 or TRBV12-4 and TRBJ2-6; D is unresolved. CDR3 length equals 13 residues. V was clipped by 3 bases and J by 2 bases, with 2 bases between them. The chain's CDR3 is CASSFAGANVLTF. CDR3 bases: TGTGCCAGCAGTTTCGCTGGGGCCAACGTCCTGACTTTC.

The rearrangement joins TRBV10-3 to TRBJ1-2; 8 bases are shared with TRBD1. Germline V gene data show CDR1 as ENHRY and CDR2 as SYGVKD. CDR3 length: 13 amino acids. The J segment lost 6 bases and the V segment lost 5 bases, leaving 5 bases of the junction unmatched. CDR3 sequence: CAISSTGEDGYTF. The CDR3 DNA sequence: TGTGCCATCAGTTCGACAGGGGAGGATGGCTACACCTTC.

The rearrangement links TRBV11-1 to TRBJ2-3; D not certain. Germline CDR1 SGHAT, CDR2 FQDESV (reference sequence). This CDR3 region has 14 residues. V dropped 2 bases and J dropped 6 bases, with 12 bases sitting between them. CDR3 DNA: TGTGCCAGCAGCTTAAGCCAGGCGCAGGATACGCAGTATTTT. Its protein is CASSLSQAQDTQYF.

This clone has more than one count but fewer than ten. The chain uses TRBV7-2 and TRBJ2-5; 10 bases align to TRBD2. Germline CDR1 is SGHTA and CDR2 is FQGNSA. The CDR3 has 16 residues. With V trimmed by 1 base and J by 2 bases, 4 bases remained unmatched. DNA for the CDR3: TGTGCCAGCAGCTTAGAGGTAGCGGGGGGACAAGAGACCCAGTACTTC. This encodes CASSLEVAGGQETQYF.

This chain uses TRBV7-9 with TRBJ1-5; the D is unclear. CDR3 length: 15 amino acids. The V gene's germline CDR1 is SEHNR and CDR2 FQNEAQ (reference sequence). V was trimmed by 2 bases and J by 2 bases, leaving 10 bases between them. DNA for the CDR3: TGTGCCAGCAGCTTAACGGTACGGGGCAATCAGCCCCAGCATTTT. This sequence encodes CASSLTVRGNQPQHF.

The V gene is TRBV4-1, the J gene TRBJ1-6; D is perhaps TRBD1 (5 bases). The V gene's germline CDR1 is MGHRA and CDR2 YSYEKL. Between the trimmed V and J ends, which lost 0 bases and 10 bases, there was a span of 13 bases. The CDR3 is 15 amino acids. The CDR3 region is CASSQEGVSPSPLHF. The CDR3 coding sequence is TGCGCCAGCAGCCAAGAAGGGGTTTCCCCCTCACCCCTCCACTTT.

The chain's CDR3 is CASSPENANTEAFF. The CDR3 DNA is TGTGCCAGCAGCCCCGAGAATGCGAACACTGAAGCTTTCTTT. The chain uses TRBV6-5 and TRBJ1-1; D ambiguous. The germline gives CDR1 MNHEY, CDR2 SVGAGI. Trimming left V 6 bases short and J 1 base short, with 12 bases between. The CDR3 has 14 residues.

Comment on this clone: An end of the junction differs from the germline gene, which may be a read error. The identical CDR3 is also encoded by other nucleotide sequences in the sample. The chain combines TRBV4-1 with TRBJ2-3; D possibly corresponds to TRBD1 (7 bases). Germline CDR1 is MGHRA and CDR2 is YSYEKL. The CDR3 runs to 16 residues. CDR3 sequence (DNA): TGTGCCAGCAGCCAAGATTTGGCAGGGGGGACAGATACGCAGTATTTT. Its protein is CASSQDLAGGTDTQYF.

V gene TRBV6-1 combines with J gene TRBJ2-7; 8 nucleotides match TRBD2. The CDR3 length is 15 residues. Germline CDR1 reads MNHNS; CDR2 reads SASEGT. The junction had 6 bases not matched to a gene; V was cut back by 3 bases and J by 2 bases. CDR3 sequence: CASSETLGGAYEQYF. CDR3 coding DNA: TGTGCCAGCAGTGAGACCCTCGGGGGGGCCTACGAGCAGTACTTC.

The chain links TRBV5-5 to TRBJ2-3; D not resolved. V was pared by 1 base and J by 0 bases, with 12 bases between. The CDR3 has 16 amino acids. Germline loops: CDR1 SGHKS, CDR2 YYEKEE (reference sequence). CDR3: CASSLNVAESTDTQYF. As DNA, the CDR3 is TGTGCCAGCAGCTTGAACGTTGCAGAAAGCACAGATACGCAGTATTTT.

CDR3 sequence reads: CASSPQSARGYNEQFF. For the CDR3, the DNA is TGTGCCAGCAGCCCCCAATCGGCTAGGGGGTACAATGAGCAGTTCTTC. The chain combines TRBV3-1 (or the pseudogene TRBV3-2) with TRBJ2-1; perhaps TRBD1 as D (6 bases). The germline CDR1 and CDR2 sequences are LGHDT and YNNKEL (reference sequence). Trimming took 4 bases from V and 4 from J, leaving 17 bases between them. There are 16 residues in the CDR3.

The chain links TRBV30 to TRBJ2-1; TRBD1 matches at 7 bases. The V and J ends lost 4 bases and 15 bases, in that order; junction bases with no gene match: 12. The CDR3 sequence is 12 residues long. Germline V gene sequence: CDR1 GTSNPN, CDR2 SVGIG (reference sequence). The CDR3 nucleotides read TGTGCCTGGACTACTAGGGACAGCCGAGGGTTCTTC. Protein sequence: CAWTTRDSRGFF.